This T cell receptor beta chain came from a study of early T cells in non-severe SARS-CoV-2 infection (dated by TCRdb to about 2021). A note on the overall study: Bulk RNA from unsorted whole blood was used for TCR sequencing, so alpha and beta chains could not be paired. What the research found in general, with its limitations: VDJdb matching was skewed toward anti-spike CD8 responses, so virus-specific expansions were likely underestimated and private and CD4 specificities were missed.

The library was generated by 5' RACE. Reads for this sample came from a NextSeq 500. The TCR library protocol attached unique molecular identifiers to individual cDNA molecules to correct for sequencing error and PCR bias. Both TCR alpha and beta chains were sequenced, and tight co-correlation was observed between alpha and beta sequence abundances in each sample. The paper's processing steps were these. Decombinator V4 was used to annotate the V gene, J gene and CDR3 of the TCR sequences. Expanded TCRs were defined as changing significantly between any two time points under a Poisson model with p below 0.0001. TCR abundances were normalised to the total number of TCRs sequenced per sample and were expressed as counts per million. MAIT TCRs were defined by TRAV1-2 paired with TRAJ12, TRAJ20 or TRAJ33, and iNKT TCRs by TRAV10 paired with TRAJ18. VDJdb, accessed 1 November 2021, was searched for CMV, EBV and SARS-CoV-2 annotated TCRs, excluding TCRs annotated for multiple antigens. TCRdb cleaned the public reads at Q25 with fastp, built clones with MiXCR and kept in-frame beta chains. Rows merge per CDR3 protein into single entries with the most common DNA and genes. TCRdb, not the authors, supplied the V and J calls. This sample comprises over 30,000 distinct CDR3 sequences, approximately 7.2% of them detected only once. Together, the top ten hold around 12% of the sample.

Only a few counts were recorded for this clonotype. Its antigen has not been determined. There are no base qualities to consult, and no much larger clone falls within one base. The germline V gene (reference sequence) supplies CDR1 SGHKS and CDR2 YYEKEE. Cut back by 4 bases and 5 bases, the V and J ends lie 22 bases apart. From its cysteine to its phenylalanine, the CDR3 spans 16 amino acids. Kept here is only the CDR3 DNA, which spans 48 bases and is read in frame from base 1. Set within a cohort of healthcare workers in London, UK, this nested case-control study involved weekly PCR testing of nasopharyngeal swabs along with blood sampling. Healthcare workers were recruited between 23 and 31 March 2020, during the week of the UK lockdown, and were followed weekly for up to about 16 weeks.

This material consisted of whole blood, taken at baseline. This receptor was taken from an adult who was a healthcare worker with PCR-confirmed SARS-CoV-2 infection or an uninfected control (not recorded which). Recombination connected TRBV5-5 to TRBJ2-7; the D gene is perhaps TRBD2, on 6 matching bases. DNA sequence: TGTGCCAGCAGCCCAACAGGACTACAGCGGAGTCACGAGCAGTACTTC. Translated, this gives CASSPTGLQRSHEQYF.